Listed here is a single TCR beta chain. The data were taken from a study of blood T cell repertoires in COVID-19. The germline V gene has CDR1 SGHRS and CDR2 YFSETQ. V was trimmed by 4 bases and J by 5 bases, leaving 16 bases between them. CDR3 length: 15 residues. Sequencing used immunoSEQ multiplex PCR; TCRdb keeps in-frame clones, though not all of them. The table includes over 95,000 clones, roughly 84% detected once. This sequence joins TRBV5-1 and TRBJ2-1; D is possibly TRBD2 (6 bases). Sequencing was performed on peripheral blood. The sequence derives from a man aged 70-80 years with active or convalescent COVID-19. DNA for the CDR3: TGCGCCAGCAGCACGAGGGGAGGCCCAGACAATGAGCAGTTCTTC. Its protein product is CASSTRGGPDNEQFF.